What follows are 13 T cell receptor beta chains derived from one specimen sequenced in a study of T cell responses to AZD1222 COVID-19 vaccine. Generated by immunoSEQ multiplex PCR, the TCRdb table keeps only in-frame clones and is missing some. The table includes about 54,000 clones, more than 70% detected once. The specimen comprised peripheral blood, sampled on day 0 of AZD1222 vaccination. These receptors were obtained from an adult in good health.

This clone was recorded once. This chain links TRBV7-9 with TRBJ1-4; 9 bases are a match to TRBD1. J lost 5 bases, V lost 6 bases, and 4 bases had no gene match. This CDR3 is 14 amino acids long. From germline, CDR1 is SEHNR and CDR2 FQNEAQ (reference sequence). The CDR3 bases are TGTGCCAGCAGTGGGGGACAGGGAAATGAAAAACTGTTTTTT. Translating it yields CASSGGQGNEKLFF.

This clone showed up just a few times. V and J are TRBV6-6 and TRBJ1-1, with D possibly TRBD1 on 5 matching bases. CDR3 length: 15 residues. The germline V and J ends were trimmed by 3 bases and 2 bases, with 13 bases remaining between them. Per germline, CDR1 MNHNY and CDR2 SVGAGI (reference sequence). CDR3 DNA: TGTGCCAGCAGTTATTCTTGGGGGAGTAACACTGAAGCTTTCTTT. It codes for CASSYSWGSNTEAFF.

The chain couples TRBV7-2 to TRBJ1-2; D is ambiguous. Germline V CDR1 and CDR2: SGHTA, FQGNSA. V was clipped by 2 bases and J by 7 bases, with 8 bases between them. This CDR3 contains 12 residues. The CDR3 DNA is TGTGCCAGCAGCTTAAGAAAGGGTGGCTACACCTTC. It specifies CASSLRKGGYTF.

This chain joins TRBV12-5 and TRBJ1-2, with TRBD1 identical over 8 bases. V shed 0 bases, J shed 4 bases, and the junction held 13 bases outside the gene matches. The CDR3 is 18 residues long. CDR1 is LGHNT and CDR2 is FRNRAP in the germline V gene. The CDR3 DNA sequence: TGTGCTAGTGGTTTGGTGCGGACAGGGATGGGCGCGAGCTATGGCTACACCTTC. Amino acid sequence: CASGLVRTGMGASYGYTF.

The rearrangement uses TRBV14 and TRBJ1-2; D is unresolved. Germline CDR1 is SGHDN and CDR2 is FVKESK. The CDR3 has 13 amino acids. The V gene lost 1 base and the J gene lost 8 bases, with 11 bases spanning the gap. CDR3 nucleotide sequence: TGTGCCAGCAGCCAAGCACGGTCTCTCGGCTACACCTTC. Protein sequence: CASSQARSLGYTF.

This chain joins TRBV19 and TRBJ1-1; 7 bases align to TRBD1. Per germline, CDR1 LNHDA and CDR2 SQIVND (reference sequence). V was pared by 5 bases and J by 0 bases, with 9 bases of the junction left unmatched. The CDR3 runs to 16 residues. The CDR3 spells CASSWGDRLMNTEAFF. DNA of the CDR3: TGTGCCAGTAGTTGGGGGGACAGACTAATGAACACTGAAGCTTTCTTT.

The chain carries TRBV7-9 and TRBJ1-2; 8 bases align to TRBD1. Germline V gives CDR1 SEHNR, CDR2 FQNEAQ (reference sequence). CDR3 length: 15 residues. The V and J ends lost 7 bases and 5 bases, in that order; junction bases with no gene match: 12. CDR3 loop: CASTEGQGLGYGYTF. Written as DNA, the CDR3 is TGTGCCAGCACCGAAGGACAGGGTTTGGGGTATGGCTACACCTTC. The full variable domain, its missing parts supplied by reference TRBV7-9 and TRBJ1-2, is DTGVSQNPRHKITKRGQNVTFRCDPISEHNRLYWYRQTLGQGPEFLTYFQNEAQLEKSRLLSDRFSAERPKGSFSTLEIQRTEQGDSAMYLCASTEGQGLGYGYTFGSGTRLTVV.

There are a few counts of this clone. This chain joins TRBV27 and TRBJ2-3; D remains ambiguous. This CDR3 contains 12 residues. The germline V gene has CDR1 MNHEY and CDR2 SMNVEV (reference sequence). With 6 bases removed from V and 5 bases from J, the gap between germline ends came to 9 bases. This CDR3 is CASRRVGDTQYF. DNA of the CDR3: TGTGCCAGCAGGCGAGTGGGAGATACGCAGTATTTT.

V gene TRBV9 combines with J gene TRBJ1-2; D is possibly TRBD1 (5 bases). Germline V gene data show CDR1 as SGDLS and CDR2 as YYNGEE. V lost 3 bases to trimming and J lost 3 bases, with 9 bases between them. The CDR3 has 13 amino acids. The CDR3 sequence: CASSARVDYGYTF. CDR3 coding DNA: TGTGCCAGCAGCGCCAGGGTTGACTATGGCTACACCTTC.

The chain couples TRBV5-1 to TRBJ2-1, with 10 bases fitting TRBD2. CDR3 length: 15 residues. Germline lookup yields CDR1 SGHRS and CDR2 YFSETQ. With V trimmed by 1 base and J by 5 bases, 3 bases remained unmatched. CDR3: CASSLSLAGDNEQFF. The DNA for the CDR3 is TGCGCCAGCAGCTTGAGTCTAGCGGGGGACAATGAGCAGTTCTTC.

The V gene is TRBV27, the J gene TRBJ1-4; D is ambiguous. The germline V and J ends were trimmed by 9 bases and 3 bases, with 11 bases remaining between them. The length of the CDR3 is 13 residues. CDR1 and CDR2 (germline): MNHEY, SMNVEV (reference sequence). CDR3 protein: CASSLKANEKLFF. In nucleotides, the CDR3 is TGTGCCAGTAGTCTGAAGGCTAATGAAAAACTGTTTTTT.

DNA for the CDR3: TGTGCCAGCAGCCCCGGACAGGCTAGCACAGATACGCAGTATTTT. This codes for CASSPGQASTDTQYF. V usage is TRBV28 and J usage is TRBJ2-3, with 7 bases identical to TRBD1. This CDR3 contains 15 residues. The trim removed 6 bases at V and 0 bases at J, leaving 6 bases unmatched. Germline lookup yields CDR1 MDHEN and CDR2 SYDVKM. The full variable domain, its missing parts supplied by reference TRBV28 and TRBJ2-3, is DVKVTQSSRYLVKRTGEKVFLECVQDMDHENMFWYRQDPGLGLRLIYFSYDVKMKEKGDIPEGYSVSREKKERFSLILESASTNQTSMYLCASSPGQASTDTQYFGPGTRLTVL.

This chain joins TRBV9 and TRBJ2-5, with 11 positions matching TRBD2. After removal of 2 bases from V and 2 bases from J, the junction contained 8 bases not matched to a gene. The CDR3 has 17 residues. Per the germline V gene, CDR1 is SGDLS and CDR2 is YYNGEE. CDR3 region: CASSVGLAGGEQETQYF. The CDR3 DNA is TGTGCCAGCAGCGTCGGGCTAGCGGGAGGAGAGCAAGAGACCCAGTACTTC.